This TCR beta chain was sequenced in a study of cytomegalovirus exposure and HLA in healthy donors. In the study overall: Out of about 179 million T cells, an earlier analysis found more than 95 million unique TCR beta sequences in total.

Researchers ran the PCR with 60 Vbeta and 13 Jbeta primers. The assay was immunoSEQ multiplex PCR, and TCRdb's table has in-frame clones only and misses some. This sample yields 42,000 or so clones, of which about 47% are seen a single time; about 12% belongs to the top ten. The length of the CDR3 is 14 residues. The V end was cut by 3 bases, the J end by 5 bases, with 13 bases between. The germline V gene encodes CDR1 LNHDA and CDR2 SQIVND (reference sequence). Study outcomes and limitations: Immune exposure was documented only through CMV serostatus. According to an earlier analysis, most TCR beta V segments yielded productive rearrangements about 90% or about 30% of the time.

This clone has only a few counts. Its target is unknown. The sequence was obtained from a human donor in good health. The rearrangement links TRBV19 to TRBJ1-1; D possibly corresponds to TRBD1 (5 bases). The material sequenced was PBMCs. The CDR3 reads CASSIWGAGTEAFF. The CDR3 nucleotides are TGTGCCAGTAGTATTTGGGGCGCGGGGACTGAAGCTTTCTTT.